The 11 T cell receptor beta chains presented below share a single source sample, sequenced in a study of T cell repertoires in cytomegalovirus infection. TCRdb itself ran the reads through MiXCR, one entry per CDR3 protein. Of around 550,000 distinct CDR3 sequences in the sample, more than 25% are singletons; the top ten hold about 13%. The sequenced material came from PBMCs. The receptors originated from a human donor in good health (CMV status not recorded). Some clones in this sample may be carry-over from other donors' samples.

The rearrangement uses TRBV27 and TRBJ1-2; 10 bases align to TRBD1. Per the germline V gene, CDR1 is MNHEY and CDR2 is SMNVEV (reference sequence). V was pared by 8 bases and J by 4 bases, with 7 bases of the junction left unmatched. The CDR3 is 14 amino acids. DNA of the CDR3: TGTGCCAGCGGAGCCGGGACAGGGGTCTATGGCTACACCTTC. Protein sequence: CASGAGTGVYGYTF.

This clonotype showed up just a few times. The rearrangement joins TRBV7-2 to TRBJ2-3, with 11 positions matching TRBD2. The J segment lost 5 bases and the V segment lost 6 bases, leaving 4 bases of the junction unmatched. CDR1 and CDR2 (germline): SGHTA, FQGNSA. CDR3 size: 14 residues. CDR3 residues: CASSRGTSGDTQYF. The CDR3 bases are TGTGCCAGCAGTCGTGGGACTAGCGGAGATACGCAGTATTTT. The entire variable domain, with the rest obtained from reference TRBV7-2 and TRBJ2-3, is as follows: GAGVSQSPSNKVTEKGKDVELRCDPISGHTALYWYRQSLGQGLEFLIYFQGNSAPDKSGLPSDRFSAERTGGSVSTLTIQRTQQEDSAVYLCASSRGTSGDTQYFGPGTRLTVL.

This clonotype was seen more than once but under ten times. V and J are TRBV5-1 and TRBJ1-2, with D tentatively TRBD1 (6 bases). This CDR3 region has 13 residues. V dropped 4 bases and J dropped 5 bases, with 12 bases sitting between them. Germline V gene data show CDR1 as SGHRS and CDR2 as YFSETQ. The DNA of the CDR3 is TGCGCCAGCAGCGGGGACATCTGGTATGGCTACACCTTC. Translating it yields CASSGDIWYGYTF.

This rearrangement joins TRBV29-1 to TRBJ2-7; D is perhaps TRBD2 (6 bases). Germline V lookup: CDR1 SQVTM, CDR2 ANQGSEA. This CDR3 has 11 residues. V was clipped by 4 bases and J by 4 bases, with 8 bases between them. CDR3 region: CSVVGGYEQYF. The CDR3 bases are TGCAGCGTTGTGGGGGGATACGAGCAGTACTTC.

This chain uses TRBV12-3 or TRBV12-4 with TRBJ2-1; 8 bases map to TRBD1. The CDR3 spans 16 residues. The trim removed 5 bases at V and 2 bases at J, leaving 8 bases unmatched. CDR3 sequence (DNA): TGTGCCAGCAGTCCCCCCGCGACAGGGGCCTACAATGAGCAGTTCTTC. It translates to CASSPPATGAYNEQFF.

This clonotype was recorded many times. The chain is built from TRBV11-2 and TRBJ2-7, with TRBD2 matching 15 bases. Trimming cost V 5 bases and J 6 bases; bases outside gene matches: 8. CDR3 length equals 16 residues. Germline CDR1 is SGHAT and CDR2 is FQNNGV. The CDR3 nucleotides read TGTGCCAGCAGCCCGGCCGGACTAGCGGGAGGGTCCGAGCAGTACTTC. Residues: CASSPAGLAGGSEQYF.

V gene TRBV28 combines with J gene TRBJ2-1; D is possibly TRBD2 (5 bases). This CDR3 is 13 amino acids long. Germline CDR1 MDHEN, CDR2 SYDVKM. The V end was cut by 6 bases, the J end by 5 bases, with 11 bases between. CDR3 DNA sequence: TGTGCCAGCAGATTGACTAAAAACAATGAGCAGTTCTTC. This encodes CASRLTKNNEQFF.

This chain links TRBV12-5 with TRBJ2-1; tentative D call: TRBD1 (5 bases). V lost 3 bases to trimming and J lost 6 bases, with 9 bases between them. Germline-derived CDR1 and CDR2 are LGHNT and FRNRAP. This CDR3 is 13 amino acids long. The CDR3 DNA reads as TGTGCTAGTGGTTTCCAGGGCGGCAATGAGCAGTTCTTC. Its protein is CASGFQGGNEQFF.

There are a few counts of this clonotype. J is TRBJ1-2 and V is TRBV11-2; D is uncertain. Trimming took 2 bases from V and 8 from J, leaving 15 bases between them. Germline V gives CDR1 SGHAT, CDR2 FQNNGV. The CDR3 extends over 14 amino acids. In DNA form, the CDR3 reads TGTGCCAGCAGCTTATCGTTTTCTGGCCCGGGCTACACCTTC. Translation gives CASSLSFSGPGYTF.

V is TRBV12-3 or TRBV12-4 and J is TRBJ2-1; 14 bases line up with TRBD2. The J segment lost 5 bases and the V segment lost 5 bases, leaving 5 bases of the junction unmatched. The CDR3 has 16 amino acids. The CDR3 region is CASSQTSGRADNEQFF. The CDR3 bases are TGTGCCAGCAGTCAGACTAGCGGGAGGGCCGACAATGAGCAGTTCTTC.

This sequence joins TRBV18 and TRBJ1-5; 7 nucleotides match TRBD1. Trimming at V came to 3 bases and at J to 0 bases, leaving 11 bases not matched to a gene. The CDR3 contains 18 residues. CDR1 and CDR2 from the germline V gene are KGHSH and LQKENI. CDR3 sequence (DNA): TGTGCCAGCTCACCCCGCAATACAAGGGGGCATAGCAATCAGCCCCAGCATTTT. It specifies CASSPRNTRGHSNQPQHF.